Below, one TCR beta chain is given with its context. Antigen: not known. Profiling relied on immunoSEQ multiplex PCR, and the TCRdb table lists in-frame clones only, not all of them. The sample consists of approximately 120,000 clones, about 93% of them appearing once. The J segment lost 3 bases and the V segment lost 4 bases, leaving 2 bases of the junction unmatched. The CDR3 is made up of 15 amino acids. Germline V gene data show CDR1 as SGHVS and CDR2 as FNYEAQ. These data belong to a study of siplizumab effects on memory and regulatory T cells. General study findings and limits: It seemed that naive T cells were more diverse than memory cells and were major contributors to the alloresponse. The alloreactive clones that mapped to unstimulated subsets made up only a minor fraction.

The chain recombines TRBV7-6 with TRBJ2-2; 10 bases are a match to TRBD1. The clonotype was recovered from a human donor in good health. Sequences were obtained from non-Treg CD4+ T cells sorted from blood. The CDR3 is CASSSGQGYTGELFF. CDR3 sequence (DNA): TGTGCCAGCAGCTCGGGACAGGGGTACACCGGGGAGCTGTTTTTT.